A selection of T cell receptor beta chains follows, all from one sample in a study of cytomegalovirus exposure and HLA in healthy donors. Only in-frame clones appear in the TCRdb table, and some are missing; sequencing was by immunoSEQ multiplex PCR. The data hold over 100,000 clones, with approximately 74% observed a single time. Sequenced material: PBMCs. These receptors came from a man aged 40-49 years in good health and CMV-seropositive. CDR3s include the opening cysteine and the closing phenylalanine or tryptophan. Each record gives: D gene, clone size, V gene, J gene, CDR3 DNA, CDR3 protein. D genes are given only for firm matches. Where a row states a size, it is once, few, many or the class of an expanded clone; other rows omit it.

>NA|NA|TRBV7-8|TRBJ2-3
TGTGCCAGCAGCCCTCGGAGGGTGTGGGACGCAGATACGCAGTATTTT
CASSPRRVWDADTQYF
>TRBD1|few|TRBV5-4|TRBJ1-5
TGTGCCAGCAGCTTGGGGTCAGGGGGCGATCAGCCCCAGCATTTT
CASSLGSGGDQPQHF
>TRBD1|NA|TRBV28|TRBJ1-5
TGTGCCAGCAGGAGACCGGGACAGAATCAGCCCCAGCATTTT
CASRRPGQNQPQHF
>TRBD2|NA|TRBV27|TRBJ2-1
TGTGCCAGCAGTTTATCGAAAGCTAGCGGGGCAGGGGAGCAGTTCTTC
CASSLSKASGAGEQFF
>NA|NA|TRBV14|TRBJ1-2
TGTGCCAGCAGCCAAGCGGAGGGAGGGATTGGCTATGGCTACACCTTC
CASSQAEGGIGYGYTF
>NA|NA|TRBV5-1|TRBJ1-2
TGCGCCAGCAGCTATGGGGGCCTCACGAGGGGCGACTATGGCTACACCTTC
CASSYGGLTRGDYGYTF
>NA|once|TRBV30|TRBJ2-3
TGTGCCTGGAGTGTTGGGGGCCTAAACACAGATACGCAGTATTTT
CAWSVGGLNTDTQYF
>NA|NA|TRBV27|TRBJ2-1
TGTGCCAGCAGTTTAGGCGGGATGGGTTACAATGAGCAGTTCTTC
CASSLGGMGYNEQFF
>TRBD1|NA|TRBV19|TRBJ1-5
TGTGCCAGTAGTCAGACAGGGATTGGAAATCAGCCCCAGCATTTT
CASSQTGIGNQPQHF
>NA|NA|TRBV19|TRBJ2-7
TGTGCCAGTAGTTCAGATGGCTACGAGCAGTACTTC
CASSSDGYEQYF
>NA|NA|TRBV5-1|TRBJ2-1
TGCGCCAGCAGCTTGGAGGTCGGGAAGGGTAATGAGCAGTTCTTC
CASSLEVGKGNEQFF
>NA|NA|TRBV6-5|TRBJ1-4
TGTGCCAGCAGTTGGAGGAGTGGGGGGGGCGGTGAAAAACTGTTTTTT
CASSWRSGGGGEKLFF
>NA|NA|TRBV6-1|TRBJ2-5
TGTGCCAGCAGCCTGACGGGGGGAGGGGGAGAGACCCAGTACTTC
CASSLTGGGGETQYF
>NA|few|TRBV6-1|TRBJ1-2
TGTGCCAGCAGTGAAGGTACAGGAGGGGATGGCTACACCTTC
CASSEGTGGDGYTF
>NA|NA|TRBV19|TRBJ2-2
TGTGCCAGTAGTCGGGACACGACCGGGGAGCTGTTTTTT
CASSRDTTGELFF
>NA|NA|TRBV6-1|TRBJ1-2
TGTGCCACCTCCCGAGGACATTCGCCTATGGGCTACACCTTC
CATSRGHSPMGYTF
>NA|once|TRBV11-2|TRBJ2-7
TGTGCCAGCAGCCGTGGACAGTTCTACGAGCAGTACTTC
CASSRGQFYEQYF
>TRBD1|NA|TRBV19|TRBJ2-5
TGTGCCAGTAGTATAGAAGTCAGGGGGCGTCAAGAGACCCAGTACTTC
CASSIEVRGRQETQYF
>NA|once|TRBV28|TRBJ2-3
TGTGCCAGCAGTTTAGGGCAGAGCACAGATACGCAGTATTTT
CASSLGQSTDTQYF
>TRBD1|NA|TRBV6-5|TRBJ1-2
TGTGCCAGCAGTTACTTCAGGGACAGGGACCATGGCTACACCTTC
CASSYFRDRDHGYTF
>TRBD1|NA|TRBV15|TRBJ2-7
TGTGCCACCAGCAGAGGAGTACAGGGGTGGGAGCAGTACTTC
CATSRGVQGWEQYF
>TRBD2|medium-sized|TRBV4-2|TRBJ2-5
TGTGCCAGCAGCCAAGCGTCGGGGGGGGCACAAGAGACCCAGTACTTC
CASSQASGGAQETQYF
>NA|NA|TRBV28|TRBJ1-6
TGTGCCAGCAGTGGACAGCTAGGGAGTTCACCCCTCCACTTT
CASSGQLGSSPLHF
>NA|NA|TRBV11-2|TRBJ1-1
TGTGCCAGCAGTCAGAACAGGAACACTGAAGCTTTCTTT
CASSQNRNTEAFF
>NA|NA|TRBV14|TRBJ2-7
TGTGCCAGCAGCCAAGGGAGCGTTAATAGCTTATACGAGCAGTACTTC
CASSQGSVNSLYEQYF
>TRBD2|NA|TRBV30|TRBJ2-3
TGTGCCTGGAGTTCCAGCGGGAGGGTCACAGATACGCAGTATTTT
CAWSSSGRVTDTQYF
>NA|NA|TRBV29-1|TRBJ1-3
TGCAGCGGGATGACAGGAGAGGCCATATATTTT
CSGMTGEAIYF
>TRBD2|once|TRBV5-1|TRBJ2-1
TGCGCCAGCAGCCCACCGGGACTAGCGGGAGAGTTTGGTTCGCGGGAGCAGTTCTTC
CASSPPGLAGEFGSREQFF
>NA|NA|TRBV5-1|TRBJ1-3
TGCGCCAGCAGCCCAATGGCCCGAAACACCATATATTTT
CASSPMARNTIYF
>TRBD2|NA|TRBV19|TRBJ2-1
TGTGCCAGTAGTCCCCTCCTAGCGGGAGTTCAGAATGAGCAGTTCTTC
CASSPLLAGVQNEQFF
>NA|NA|TRBV19|TRBJ1-1
TGTGCCAGTAGTACGAAGGACGGGATGAACACTGAAGCTTTCTTT
CASSTKDGMNTEAFF
>NA|NA|TRBV7-9|TRBJ1-3
TGTGCCAGCAGCGGAAACAGGATTGGAAACACCATATATTTT
CASSGNRIGNTIYF
>NA|NA|TRBV6-1|TRBJ1-3
TGTGCCAGCAGTGGAGAGGCCCTGGCGGGAAACACCATATATTTT
CASSGEALAGNTIYF
>NA|NA|TRBV5-5|TRBJ2-5
TGTGCCAGCAGCTTGTTGTGGCAGCAAGAGACCCAGTACTTC
CASSLLWQQETQYF
>NA|NA|TRBV5-1|TRBJ2-7
TGCGCCAGCAGCCTGGACACCTTCGAGCAGTACTTC
CASSLDTFEQYF
>TRBD1|NA|TRBV5-5|TRBJ1-4
TGTGCCAGCAGCCGTTCGGAGGAGACAGGGGATGAAAAACTGTTTTTT
CASSRSEETGDEKLFF
>NA|NA|TRBV6-5|TRBJ2-7
TGTGCCAGCAGTAGGCACGGAGCAAGCTCCTACGAGCAGTACTTC
CASSRHGASSYEQYF
>NA|NA|TRBV6-4|TRBJ1-5
TGTGCCAGCCACCACAGTAGAGCACAGGGCCTTAGCAATCAGCCCCAGCATTTT
CASHHSRAQGLSNQPQHF
>TRBD1|NA|TRBV4-1|TRBJ1-2
TGCGCCAGCAGACGGCCGGGACAGGGGATCTATGGCTACACCTTC
CASRRPGQGIYGYTF
>NA|few|TRBV6-5|TRBJ2-7
TGTGCCAGCAGTTACTCTTCGGGGGGCCCCTACGAGCAGTACTTC
CASSYSSGGPYEQYF
>NA|NA|TRBV29-1|TRBJ2-2
TGCAGCGTTGGGGGTGCCGGTGGGGGGAGGAACACCGGGGAGCTGTTTTTT
CSVGGAGGGRNTGELFF
>NA|NA|TRBV5-1|TRBJ1-1
TGCGCCAGCCAAAAACCAGGGTCTGGGGACACTGAAGCTTTCTTT
CASQKPGSGDTEAFF
>NA|NA|TRBV27|TRBJ2-6
TGTGCCAGCAGTTTTTTACAGGGCCTCCTATCTGGGGCCAACGTCCTGACTTTC
CASSFLQGLLSGANVLTF
>NA|NA|TRBV6-5|TRBJ2-5
TGTGCCAGCAATCCTACAGGATCCCAAGAGACCCAGTACTTC
CASNPTGSQETQYF
>TRBD2|NA|TRBV29-1|TRBJ2-3
TGCAGCGCGCGGGGGGGACAGAGCACAGATACGCAGTATTTT
CSARGGQSTDTQYF
>NA|NA|TRBV19|TRBJ2-5
TGTGCCAGTACGGGTTTAAATGGGGAGACCCAGTACTTC
CASTGLNGETQYF
>TRBD1|NA|TRBV28|TRBJ2-2
TGTGCCGGGGGACAGGTTTCCGGGGAGCTGTTTTTT
CAGGQVSGELFF
>NA|few|TRBV21-1|TRBJ1-1
TGTGCCAGCAGCAAAGGACGGCCTGGGGGGAAGGGAGCTTTCTTT
CASSKGRPGGKGAFF
>NA|NA|TRBV4-1|TRBJ2-2
TGCGCCAGCAGCCGAGTTTTAGCCGGGGAGCTGTTTTTT
CASSRVLAGELFF
>TRBD2|NA|TRBV7-2|TRBJ2-7
TGTGCCAGCAGCCCCCGAGGGGGGACTAGCGTCTACGAGCAGTACTTC
CASSPRGGTSVYEQYF